The 14 T cell receptor beta chains in this list originate from one sample, sequenced in a study of T-cell reconstitution after alpha-beta-depleted transplantation in children. Unique molecular identifiers were used to barcode this TCRbeta library. MiXCR, run by TCRdb on the PCR reads, gives a single entry per CDR3 protein. The table has just over 950,000 distinct CDR3 sequences, about 30% seen once. The material sequenced was PBMCs, mostly from graft donor cells, taken 360 days after TCRalphabeta/CD19-depleted stem cell transplant. Receptors originate from a boy younger than two who had a stem cell transplant for SCID, so the T cells may come from the graft donor.

This clonotype was seen more than once but under ten times. The chain combines TRBV12-3 or TRBV12-4 with TRBJ2-1; TRBD2 aligns across 10 bases. Trimming at V came to 2 bases and at J to 5 bases, leaving 12 bases not matched to a gene. This CDR3 comprises 18 residues. Here the CDR3 DNA reads TGTGCCAGCAGTTTATCCCGGCTAGCGGGGGCCTTACACAATGAGCAGTTCTTC. Its protein is CASSLSRLAGALHNEQFF.

The rearrangement links TRBV20-1 to TRBJ1-1; no clear D gene. Trimming pared 3 bases from V and 2 bases from J, leaving 7 bases between. Looked up from germline, CDR1 is DFQATT and CDR2 is SNEGSKA (reference sequence). CDR3 length: 12 amino acids. The CDR3 DNA sequence: TGCAGTGCTAGGGTCCTCAACACTGAAGCTTTCTTT. The encoded protein is CSARVLNTEAFF.

This clonotype was counted ten times or more. The chain combines TRBV6-5 with TRBJ2-7; D unresolved. There are 13 residues in the CDR3. Per the germline V gene, CDR1 is MNHEY and CDR2 is SVGAGI. The V and J ends lost 2 bases and 2 bases respectively, with 7 bases between them. The CDR3 nucleotides read TGTGCCAGCAGTTACGGTCCGACCTACGAGCAGTACTTC. This sequence encodes CASSYGPTYEQYF.

This clonotype has just one count. The V gene is TRBV28, the J gene TRBJ2-1; a possible D gene is TRBD2 (7 bases). The CDR3 sequence is 21 residues long. Germline V CDR1 and CDR2: MDHEN, SYDVKM. V dropped 6 bases and J dropped 0 bases, with 30 bases sitting between them. The CDR3 DNA reads as TGTGCCAGCAGCCTCTCCTTAGGGGGGGGGATCCCCCAAAGCTCCTACAATGAGCAGTTCTTC. The encoded protein is CASSLSLGGGIPQSSYNEQFF.

The chain carries TRBV6-5 and TRBJ2-7; D is undetermined. Trimming stripped 2 bases from V and 9 bases from J, with 17 bases between. The CDR3 runs 14 residues. Germline V gene data show CDR1 as MNHEY and CDR2 as SVGAGI. The CDR3 sequence is CASSYGQTVRGQYF. As DNA, the CDR3 is TGTGCCAGCAGTTACGGTCAGACGGTACGAGGGCAGTACTTC.

This clonotype was recorded many times. The chain employs TRBV7-3 and TRBJ2-3, with D hard to call. Germline assignment: CDR1 SGHTA and CDR2 FQGTGA. The CDR3 runs 16 residues. V lost 5 bases and J 2 bases, leaving 17 bases between the germline ends. CDR3 region: CASSPLPGQVTDTQYF. DNA for the CDR3: TGTGCCAGCAGCCCATTGCCGGGCCAGGTCACAGATACGCAGTATTTT.

The genes are TRBV5-1 and TRBJ2-1; D possibly matches TRBD1 or TRBD2 (6 bases each). Germline V gene data show CDR1 as SGHRS and CDR2 as YFSETQ. The V end was cut by 3 bases, the J end by 0 bases, with 10 bases between. The CDR3 sequence is 15 residues long. This chain's CDR3 is CASSSGASSYNEQFF. The CDR3 DNA sequence: TGCGCCAGCAGCTCGGGGGCGAGCTCCTACAATGAGCAGTTCTTC.

V and J are TRBV12-3 or TRBV12-4 and TRBJ2-7; 9 bases are a match to TRBD2. CDR3 size: 16 residues. J lost 7 bases, V lost 6 bases, and 16 bases had no gene match. The CDR3 DNA reads as TGTGCCAGCAGCTCCCTTGGGGCGGGGGGGCCAGGAGAGCAGTACTTC. Residues: CASSSLGAGGPGEQYF.

The CDR3 sequence is CASSQRQGGEQYF. The CDR3 DNA reads as TGTGCCAGCAGCCAAAGACAGGGGGGCGAGCAGTACTTC. The J gene is TRBJ2-7, the V gene TRBV7-9, with TRBD1 matching 9 bases. Germline CDR1 SEHNR, CDR2 FQNEAQ (reference sequence). Trimming cost V 5 bases and J 6 bases; bases outside gene matches: 5. The CDR3 has 13 residues. The complete variable domain, with remaining parts taken from reference TRBV7-9 and TRBJ2-7, reads DTGVSQNPRHKITKRGQNVTFRCDPISEHNRLYWYRQTLGQGPEFLTYFQNEAQLEKSRLLSDRFSAERPKGSFSTLEIQRTEQGDSAMYLCASSQRQGGEQYFGPGTRLTVT.

The chain has TRBV4-2 and TRBJ1-5; 7 bases are shared with TRBD1. CDR1 LGHNA and CDR2 YNFKEQ come from the germline V gene. CDR3 size: 18 residues. Trimming at V came to 0 bases and at J to 1 base, leaving 9 bases not matched to a gene. The CDR3 here is CASSQDMGEGQSNQPQHF. The CDR3 DNA reads TGTGCCAGCAGCCAAGATATGGGGGAGGGACAGAGCAATCAGCCCCAGCATTTT.

The chain joins TRBV19 to TRBJ2-7, with 9 bases matching TRBD1. CDR3 length: 14 amino acids. Germline CDR1 reads LNHDA; CDR2 reads SQIVND (reference sequence). With V trimmed by 7 bases and J by 1 base, 5 bases remained unmatched. The CDR3 bases are TGTGCCAGTAAGGCGGGGACAGGGTCCTACGAGCAGTACTTC. This encodes CASKAGTGSYEQYF.

This clonotype has a handful of counts. The V and J genes are TRBV18 and TRBJ1-4; D gene unclear. The V gene lost 3 bases and the J gene lost 8 bases, with 16 bases spanning the gap. The V gene's germline CDR1 is KGHSH and CDR2 LQKENI. CDR3 size: 15 residues. The CDR3 spells CASSPSRLGEEKLFF. Here the CDR3 DNA reads TGTGCCAGCTCACCCTCGCGATTAGGAGAAGAAAAACTGTTTTTT.

In this sample, this clonotype turned up a few times. V gene TRBV20-1 combines with J gene TRBJ2-1; no clear D gene. CDR1 DFQATT and CDR2 SNEGSKA come from the germline V gene (reference sequence). The length of the CDR3 is 14 residues. Trimming cost V 2 bases and J 2 bases, with 10 bases left between them. CDR3: CSARPVIPYNEQFF. In DNA, the CDR3 is TGCAGTGCTAGACCAGTTATACCCTACAATGAGCAGTTCTTC.

This clonotype was counted between two and nine times. The chain couples TRBV24-1 to TRBJ2-7; D is unclear. The germline V and J ends were trimmed by 2 bases and 2 bases, with 15 bases remaining between them. Germline V gives CDR1 KGHDR, CDR2 SFDVKD. The CDR3 has 16 amino acids. The CDR3 nucleotides read TGTGCCACCAGTGATTCGTGGGCGGATTCACCCTACGAGCAGTACTTC. Amino acids: CATSDSWADSPYEQYF.